Below are 26 T cell receptor beta chains sequenced from a single sample in a study of blood T cell repertoires in COVID-19. Profiling relied on immunoSEQ multiplex PCR, and the TCRdb table lists in-frame clones only, not all of them. The repertoire holds around 250,000 clones, with about 86% as singletons. Sequencing input: PBMCs or T cells enriched from blood (not recorded which). The receptor source for this set is a man younger than 40 with acute COVID-19.

There are a few counts of this clone. V and J are TRBV2 and TRBJ2-7; D perhaps matches TRBD2 (6 bases). In germline, CDR1 is SNHLY, CDR2 FYNNEI. There are 14 residues in the CDR3. With 3 bases removed from V and 3 bases from J, the gap between germline ends came to 12 bases. CDR3 sequence reads: CASSDQGLNYEQYV. DNA for the CDR3: TGTGCCAGCAGTGACCAGGGACTCAACTACGAGCAGTACGTC.

The rearrangement links TRBV25-1 to TRBJ2-2; a weak D match, TRBD2 (5 bases). Trimming shortened V by 7 bases and J by 6 bases, and 6 bases separated the two germline ends. CDR1 MGHDK and CDR2 SYGVNS come from the germline V gene. This CDR3 region has 11 residues. The CDR3 DNA sequence: TGTGCCAGCACGGGATCCGGGGAGCTGTTTTTT. This codes for CASTGSGELFF.

The table lists this clone with a count of one. The chain couples TRBV6-4 to TRBJ2-1, with a possible D match to TRBD1 (6 bases). The CDR3 has 15 residues. V dropped 3 bases and J dropped 4 bases, with 13 bases sitting between them. The V gene's germline CDR1 is MRHNA and CDR2 SNTAGT. The CDR3 spells CASSESQGRYNEQFF. The DNA for the CDR3 is TGTGCCAGCAGTGAGTCACAGGGTCGGTACAATGAGCAGTTCTTC.

CDR3 in amino acids: CASSQPSRGEMNTGELFF. The CDR3, as DNA: TGCGCCAGCAGCCAGCCATCCCGCGGGGAGATGAACACCGGGGAGCTGTTTTTT. The V gene is TRBV4-1, the J gene TRBJ2-2; TRBD2 is a possible D gene (6 bases). Trimming shortened V by 3 bases and J by 1 base, and 18 bases separated the two germline ends. The germline V gene encodes CDR1 MGHRA and CDR2 YSYEKL. This CDR3 has 18 amino acids.

The V and J genes are TRBV6-5 and TRBJ1-2, with 11 bases matching TRBD1. This CDR3 is built from 15 residues. The junction had 5 bases not matched to a gene; V was cut back by 2 bases and J by 6 bases. Germline assignment: CDR1 MNHEY and CDR2 SVGAGI. CDR3 in DNA: TGTGCCAGCAGTTACCAGAGGACAGGGGGCGATGGCTACACCTTC. It codes for CASSYQRTGGDGYTF.

The chain is built from TRBV27 and TRBJ2-5; 12 positions agree with TRBD1. The junction had 3 bases not matched to a gene; V was cut back by 8 bases and J by 5 bases. The CDR3 has 13 residues. Germline CDR1 reads MNHEY; CDR2 reads SMNVEV (reference sequence). The CDR3, as DNA: TGTGCCAGCGGGGACAGGGGGCCGGAGACCCAGTACTTC. It specifies CASGDRGPETQYF.

This clone was seen a handful of times. The chain is built from TRBV2 and TRBJ1-5; tentatively, D is TRBD1 (5 bases). Trimming cost V 2 bases and J 6 bases, with 17 bases left between them. This CDR3 contains 16 residues. The germline CDR1 and CDR2 sequences are SNHLY and FYNNEI. In nucleotides, the CDR3 is TGTGCCAGCAGTGAACCCCGGGGGACCTCGGGTCAGCCCCAGCATTTT. It translates to CASSEPRGTSGQPQHF.

A few counts support this clone. The rearrangement joins TRBV6-5 to TRBJ1-1, with 8 bases identical to TRBD1. Trimming removed 2 bases from V and 10 bases from J; junction bases left unmatched: 6. Germline CDR1 reads MNHEY; CDR2 reads SVGAGI. CDR3 length: 13 residues. CDR3 DNA: TGTGCCAGCAGTTACGAGGGACAGGACCGAGCTTTCTTT. It codes for CASSYEGQDRAFF.

This clone was counted at least ten times. V usage is TRBV3-1 (or the pseudogene TRBV3-2) and J usage is TRBJ2-7; weak D call: TRBD2 (6 bases). The V end lost 5 bases, the J end lost 6 bases, and 14 bases lay between the germline ends. This CDR3 contains 13 residues. Germline lookup yields CDR1 LGHDT and CDR2 YNNKEL (reference sequence). As DNA, the CDR3 is TGTGCCAGCAGCTTAGGGCCGGGACTCGAGCAGTACGTC. This gives the protein CASSLGPGLEQYV.

The chain carries TRBV5-4 and TRBJ1-3; D is unresolved. CDR1 is SGHNT and CDR2 is YYREEE in the germline V gene (reference sequence). The V end lost 3 bases, the J end lost 4 bases, and 5 bases lay between the germline ends. The CDR3 covers 12 residues. CDR3 amino acids: CASSSRGNTIYF. For the CDR3, the DNA is TGTGCCAGCAGCTCTAGAGGAAACACCATATATTTT.

This chain uses TRBV3-1 (or the pseudogene TRBV3-2) with TRBJ2-1, with 9 bases matching TRBD2. V was clipped by 0 bases and J by 4 bases; unmatched bases: 13. The CDR3 contains 19 residues. The germline V gene encodes CDR1 LGHDT and CDR2 YNNKEL (reference sequence). The CDR3 sequence is CASSQDQGGSGRRYNEQFF. For the CDR3, the DNA is TGTGCCAGCAGCCAAGACCAAGGTGGGAGCGGGAGGCGGTACAATGAGCAGTTCTTC.

V gene TRBV5-1 combines with J gene TRBJ1-1; 7 bases fit TRBD1. The CDR3 spans 15 residues. The J segment lost 2 bases and the V segment lost 1 base, leaving 5 bases of the junction unmatched. CDR1 is SGHRS and CDR2 is YFSETQ in the germline V gene. The CDR3 spells CASSLMTGINTEAFF. The CDR3 coding sequence is TGCGCCAGCAGCTTGATGACAGGGATTAACACTGAAGCTTTCTTT.

V is TRBV30 and J is TRBJ1-6, with 10 bases identical to TRBD1. The CDR3 contains 13 residues. CDR1 and CDR2 (germline): GTSNPN, SVGIG (reference sequence). With V trimmed by 4 bases and J by 10 bases, 4 bases remained unmatched. This CDR3 reads CAWTTGGESPLHF. The CDR3 bases are TGTGCCTGGACGACAGGGGGCGAATCACCCCTCCACTTT.

The V gene is TRBV2, the J gene TRBJ1-2; D may be TRBD1 (5 bases). The V gene lost 0 bases and the J gene lost 1 base, with 9 bases spanning the gap. Germline values: CDR1 SNHLY, CDR2 FYNNEI. The CDR3 spans 15 residues. CDR3 sequence (DNA): TGTGCCAGCAGTGAAGCCCCGGGGGATAACTATGGCTACACCTTC. This translates into CASSEAPGDNYGYTF.

The rearrangement links TRBV19 to TRBJ1-1; D gene ambiguous. The germline V gene has CDR1 LNHDA and CDR2 SQIVND (reference sequence). There are 14 residues in the CDR3. Trimming pared 0 bases from V and 8 bases from J, leaving 13 bases between. CDR3 region: CASSIDRGQHEAFF. The CDR3 nucleotides are TGTGCCAGTAGTATAGATCGAGGGCAGCACGAAGCTTTCTTT.

The genes are TRBV6-4 and TRBJ2-7; D unclear. Trimming took 4 bases from V and 2 from J, leaving 15 bases between them. Germline values: CDR1 MRHNA, CDR2 SNTAGT. The CDR3 runs to 15 residues. In nucleotides, the CDR3 is TGTGCCAGCAGTGTCCTCTCTCCTTACACCTACGAGCAGTACGTC. Translated: CASSVLSPYTYEQYV.

The rearrangement joins TRBV9 to TRBJ1-2, with D tentatively TRBD1 (5 bases). CDR1 is SGDLS, CDR2 YYNGEE, per germline. The length of the CDR3 is 12 residues. V lost 8 bases to trimming and J lost 6 bases, with 14 bases between them. The chain's CDR3 is CASRQYPDGYTF. For the CDR3, the DNA is TGTGCCAGTAGACAGTATCCAGATGGCTACACCTTC.

V usage is TRBV27 and J usage is TRBJ1-2; D unresolved. V gave up 3 bases and J gave up 8 bases, with 16 bases separating them. Germline lookup yields CDR1 MNHEY and CDR2 SMNVEV (reference sequence). The CDR3 extends over 14 amino acids. CDR3 region: CASSFLPGLRGYTF. CDR3 nucleotide sequence: TGTGCCAGCAGTTTCCTCCCGGGGTTGAGAGGCTACACCTTC.

This clone was observed a few times. The rearrangement links TRBV27 to TRBJ2-1, with 13 bases matching TRBD2. The CDR3 is 17 amino acids. Looked up from germline, CDR1 is MNHEY and CDR2 is SMNVEV (reference sequence). J was trimmed by 2 bases and V by 6 bases; bases with no gene match: 7. In DNA form, the CDR3 reads TGTGCCAGCAGGTGGACTAGCGGGAGTTATCCCTACAATGAGCAGTTCTTC. Translating it yields CASRWTSGSYPYNEQFF.

The chain has TRBV5-4 and TRBJ2-7; 10 positions agree with TRBD1. The trim removed 4 bases at V and 6 bases at J, leaving 7 bases unmatched. CDR1 is SGHNT, CDR2 YYREEE, per germline (reference sequence). This CDR3 has 14 amino acids. The chain's CDR3 is CASSKPGQGSEQYV. CDR3 in DNA: TGTGCCAGCAGCAAGCCGGGACAGGGGTCCGAGCAGTACGTC.

This chain connects TRBV19 to TRBJ2-5; 14 bases fit TRBD2. From germline, CDR1 is LNHDA and CDR2 SQIVND (reference sequence). There are 16 residues in the CDR3. The V segment lost 3 bases and the J segment 2 bases; nucleotides outside the gene matches: 2. The CDR3 region has the DNA TGTGCCAGTAGTATGACTAGCGGGGGGGGACAAGAGACCCAGTACTTC. It specifies CASSMTSGGGQETQYF.

The chain carries TRBV11-1 and TRBJ2-1; D might be TRBD2 (7 bases). The germline CDR1 and CDR2 sequences are SGHAT and FQDESV (reference sequence). The CDR3 sequence is 13 residues long. Between the trimmed V and J ends, which lost 3 bases and 7 bases, there was a span of 10 bases. The DNA for the CDR3 is TGTGCCAGCAGCTTTGGGAGGGGGAATGAGCAGTTCTTC. Translation gives CASSFGRGNEQFF.

This chain joins TRBV9 and TRBJ2-2; 8 bases map to TRBD2. CDR3 size: 18 residues. V was clipped by 6 bases and J by 0 bases; unmatched bases: 13. The germline V gene encodes CDR1 SGDLS and CDR2 YYNGEE. CDR3 amino acids: CASNRYRGGAANTGELFF. For the CDR3, the DNA is TGTGCCAGCAACCGCTACCGGGGGGGGGCCGCGAACACCGGGGAGCTGTTTTTT.

This clone was detected once. This chain connects TRBV19 to TRBJ1-5; a possible D gene is TRBD1 (6 bases). CDR3 length: 16 amino acids. Trimming took off 5 bases at V and 11 bases at J, with 25 bases between the two ends. Looked up from germline, CDR1 is LNHDA and CDR2 is SQIVND (reference sequence). CDR3 sequence (DNA): TGTGCCAGTAGTTCCCCGGGGTCCCCTCAATCAGGGGCCCAGCATTTT. Protein sequence: CASSSPGSPQSGAQHF. Filled out from reference TRBV19 and TRBJ1-5, the complete variable domain reads DGGITQSPKYLFRKEGQNVTLSCEQNLNHDAMYWYRQDPGQGLRLIYYSQIVNDFQKGDIAEGYSVSREKKESFPLTVTSAQKNPTAFYLCASSSPGSPQSGAQHFGDGTRLSIL.

The rearrangement uses TRBV15 and TRBJ2-7; possibly TRBD1 for D (5 bases). V was trimmed by 4 bases and J by 1 base, leaving 11 bases between them. CDR1 and CDR2 from the germline V gene are LNHNV and YYDKDF (reference sequence). The CDR3 has 14 residues. This chain's CDR3 is CATSTTQDSYEQYV. CDR3 bases: TGTGCCACCAGCACAACACAGGATTCCTACGAGCAGTACGTC.

The V gene is TRBV19, the J gene TRBJ2-7, with D maybe TRBD1 (6 bases). Germline V lookup: CDR1 LNHDA, CDR2 SQIVND (reference sequence). V lost 7 bases to trimming and J lost 3 bases, with 19 bases between them. The CDR3 loop spans 15 amino acids. As DNA, the CDR3 is TGTGCCAGTATTTTCCGGGACACTCGTCTCTACGAGCAGTACGTC. Translating gives CASIFRDTRLYEQYV.